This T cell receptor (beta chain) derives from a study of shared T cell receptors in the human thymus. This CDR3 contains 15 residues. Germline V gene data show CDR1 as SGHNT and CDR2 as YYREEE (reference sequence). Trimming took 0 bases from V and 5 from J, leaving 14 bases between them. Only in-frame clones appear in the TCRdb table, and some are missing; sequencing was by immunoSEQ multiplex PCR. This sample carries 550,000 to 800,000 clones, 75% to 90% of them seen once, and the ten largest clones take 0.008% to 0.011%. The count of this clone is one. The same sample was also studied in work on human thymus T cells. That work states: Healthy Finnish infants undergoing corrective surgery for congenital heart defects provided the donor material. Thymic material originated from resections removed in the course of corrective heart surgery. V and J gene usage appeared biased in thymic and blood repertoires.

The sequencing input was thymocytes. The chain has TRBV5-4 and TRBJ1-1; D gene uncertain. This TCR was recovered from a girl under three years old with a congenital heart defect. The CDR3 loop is CASSLAVGEETEAFF. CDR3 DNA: TGTGCCAGCAGCTTGGCGGTCGGGGAGGAGACTGAAGCTTTCTTT.